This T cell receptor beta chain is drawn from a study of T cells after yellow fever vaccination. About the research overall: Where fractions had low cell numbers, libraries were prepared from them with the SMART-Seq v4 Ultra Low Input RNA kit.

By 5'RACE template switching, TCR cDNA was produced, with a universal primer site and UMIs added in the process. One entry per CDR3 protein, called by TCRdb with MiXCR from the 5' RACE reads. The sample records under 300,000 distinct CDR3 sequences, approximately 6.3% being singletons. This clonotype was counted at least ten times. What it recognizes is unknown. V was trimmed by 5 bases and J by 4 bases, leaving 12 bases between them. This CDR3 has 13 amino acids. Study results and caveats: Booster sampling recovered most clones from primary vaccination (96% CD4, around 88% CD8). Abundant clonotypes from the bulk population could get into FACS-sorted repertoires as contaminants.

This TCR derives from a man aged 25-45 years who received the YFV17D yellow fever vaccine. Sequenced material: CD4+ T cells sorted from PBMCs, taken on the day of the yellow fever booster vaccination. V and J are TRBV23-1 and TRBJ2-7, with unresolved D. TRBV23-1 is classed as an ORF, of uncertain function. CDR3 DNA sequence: TGCGCCAGCAGTTCTCGTTGGTCATACGAGCAGTACTTC. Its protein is CASSSRWSYEQYF.